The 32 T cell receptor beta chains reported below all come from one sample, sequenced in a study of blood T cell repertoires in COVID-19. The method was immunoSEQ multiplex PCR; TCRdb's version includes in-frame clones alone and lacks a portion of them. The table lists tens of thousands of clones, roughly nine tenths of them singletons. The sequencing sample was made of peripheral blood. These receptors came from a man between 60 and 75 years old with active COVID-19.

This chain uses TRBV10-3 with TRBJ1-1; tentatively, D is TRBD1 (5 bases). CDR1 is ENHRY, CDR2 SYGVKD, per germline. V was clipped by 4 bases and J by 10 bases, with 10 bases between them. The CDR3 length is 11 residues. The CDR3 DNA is TGTGCCATCAGTGGAAGGGGCGGAGCTTTCTTT. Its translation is CAISGRGGAFF.

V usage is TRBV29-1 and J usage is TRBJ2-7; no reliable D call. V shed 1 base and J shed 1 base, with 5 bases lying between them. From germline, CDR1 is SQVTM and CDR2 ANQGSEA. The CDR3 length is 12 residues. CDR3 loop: CSVEVQSYEQYF. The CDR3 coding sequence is TGCAGCGTTGAAGTACAGTCCTACGAGCAGTACTTC.

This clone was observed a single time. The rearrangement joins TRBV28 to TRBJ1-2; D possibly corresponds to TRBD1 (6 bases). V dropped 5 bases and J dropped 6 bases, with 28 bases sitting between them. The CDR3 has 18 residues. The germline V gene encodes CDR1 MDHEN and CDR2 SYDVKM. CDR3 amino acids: CASSPTRPRGARPHGYTF. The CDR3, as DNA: TGTGCCAGCAGTCCCACCCGGCCCCGGGGGGCTCGTCCCCATGGCTACACCTTC.

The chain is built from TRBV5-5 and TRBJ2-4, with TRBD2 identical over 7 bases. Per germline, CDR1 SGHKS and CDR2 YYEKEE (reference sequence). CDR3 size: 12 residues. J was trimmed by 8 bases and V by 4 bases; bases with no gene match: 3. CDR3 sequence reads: CASSIRGDIQYF. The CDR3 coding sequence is TGTGCCAGCAGCATACGGGGGGACATTCAGTACTTC.

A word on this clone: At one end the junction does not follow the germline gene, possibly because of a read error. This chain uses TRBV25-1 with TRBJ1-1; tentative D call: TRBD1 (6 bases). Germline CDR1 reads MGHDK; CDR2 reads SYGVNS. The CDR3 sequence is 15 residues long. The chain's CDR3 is CASSQTGLLNTEAFF. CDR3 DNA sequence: TGTGCCAGCAGTCAGACAGGCCTGTTGAATACTGAAGCTTTCTTT.

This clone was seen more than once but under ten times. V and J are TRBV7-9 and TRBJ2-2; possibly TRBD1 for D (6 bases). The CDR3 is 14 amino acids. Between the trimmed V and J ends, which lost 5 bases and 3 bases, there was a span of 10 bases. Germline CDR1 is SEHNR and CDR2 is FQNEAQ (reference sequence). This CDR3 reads CASSQDSYTGELFF. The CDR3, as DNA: TGTGCCAGCAGCCAGGACAGCTACACCGGGGAGCTGTTTTTT.

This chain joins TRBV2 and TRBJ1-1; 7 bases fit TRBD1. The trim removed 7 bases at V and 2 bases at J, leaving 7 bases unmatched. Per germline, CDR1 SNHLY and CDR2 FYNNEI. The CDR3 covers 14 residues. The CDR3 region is CASIRDSANTEAFF. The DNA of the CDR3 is TGTGCCAGCATTCGGGACAGCGCTAACACTGAAGCTTTCTTT.

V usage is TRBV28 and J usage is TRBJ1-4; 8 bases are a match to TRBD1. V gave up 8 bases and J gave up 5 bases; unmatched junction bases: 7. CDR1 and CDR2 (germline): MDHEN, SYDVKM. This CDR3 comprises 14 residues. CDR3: CASDRQGRNEKLFF. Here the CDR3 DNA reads TGTGCCAGCGATCGACAGGGGAGGAATGAAAAACTGTTTTTT.

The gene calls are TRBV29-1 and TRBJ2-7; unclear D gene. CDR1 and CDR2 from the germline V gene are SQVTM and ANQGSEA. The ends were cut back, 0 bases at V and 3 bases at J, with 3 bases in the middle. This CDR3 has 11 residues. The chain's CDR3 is CSVEDLYEQYF. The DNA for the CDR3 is TGCAGCGTTGAAGATCTCTACGAGCAGTACTTC.

The CDR3 protein is CAISVVGAEQFF. The CDR3 DNA is TGTGCCATCAGTGTAGTTGGGGCTGAGCAGTTCTTC. V is TRBV10-3 and J is TRBJ2-1, with D possibly TRBD1 on 5 matching bases. Trimming took off 4 bases at V and 9 bases at J, with 10 bases between the two ends. CDR3 length: 12 residues. Germline V lookup: CDR1 ENHRY, CDR2 SYGVKD.

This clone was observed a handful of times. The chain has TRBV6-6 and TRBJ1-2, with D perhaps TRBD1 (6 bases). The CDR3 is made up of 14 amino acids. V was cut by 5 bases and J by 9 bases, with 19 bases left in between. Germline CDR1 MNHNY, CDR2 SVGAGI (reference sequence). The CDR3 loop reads CASSPTPDRLSYTF. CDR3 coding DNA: TGTGCCAGCAGTCCGACTCCGGACAGACTGAGCTACACCTTC.

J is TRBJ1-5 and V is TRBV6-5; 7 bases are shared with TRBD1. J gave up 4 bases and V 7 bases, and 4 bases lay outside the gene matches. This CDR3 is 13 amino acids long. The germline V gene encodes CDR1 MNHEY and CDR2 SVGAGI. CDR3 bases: TGTGCCAGCAAGCTACAGGGGAATCAGCCCCAGCATTTT. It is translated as CASKLQGNQPQHF.

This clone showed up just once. This CDR3 is CASSLTGLGANVLTF. The DNA for the CDR3 is TGTGCCAGCAGCTTGACAGGGCTTGGGGCCAACGTCCTGACTTTC. The J gene is TRBJ2-6, the V gene TRBV5-6; D is possibly TRBD1 (6 bases). Germline V gene lookup returns CDR1 SGHDT and CDR2 YYEEEE. The CDR3 has 15 amino acids. V shed 1 base and J shed 3 bases, with 8 bases lying between them.

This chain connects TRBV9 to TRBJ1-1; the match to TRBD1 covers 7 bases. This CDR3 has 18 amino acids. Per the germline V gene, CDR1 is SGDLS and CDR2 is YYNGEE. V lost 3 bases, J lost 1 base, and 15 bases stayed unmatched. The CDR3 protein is CASSEGAGPGVSNTEAFF. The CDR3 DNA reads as TGTGCCAGCAGCGAGGGGGCAGGGCCCGGGGTTTCGAACACTGAAGCTTTCTTT.

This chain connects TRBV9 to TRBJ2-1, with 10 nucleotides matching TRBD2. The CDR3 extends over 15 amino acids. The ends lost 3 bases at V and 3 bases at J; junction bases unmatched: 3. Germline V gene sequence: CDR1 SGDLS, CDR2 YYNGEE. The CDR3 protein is CASSGLAGRYNEQFF. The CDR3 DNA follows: TGTGCCAGCAGCGGACTAGCGGGCCGCTACAATGAGCAGTTCTTC.

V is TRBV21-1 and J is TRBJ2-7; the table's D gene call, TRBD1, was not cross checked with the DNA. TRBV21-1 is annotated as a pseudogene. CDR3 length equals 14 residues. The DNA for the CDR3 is TGTGCCAGCAGCAAAGGGCAGGGCCCCTACGAGCAGTACTTC. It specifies CASSKGQGPYEQYF.

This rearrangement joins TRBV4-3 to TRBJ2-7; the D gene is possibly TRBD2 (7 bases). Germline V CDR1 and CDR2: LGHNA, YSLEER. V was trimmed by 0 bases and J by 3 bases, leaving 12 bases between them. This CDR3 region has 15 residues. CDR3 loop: CASSQDRGGGYEQYF. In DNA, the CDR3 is TGCGCCAGCAGCCAAGATAGGGGGGGAGGCTACGAGCAGTACTTC.

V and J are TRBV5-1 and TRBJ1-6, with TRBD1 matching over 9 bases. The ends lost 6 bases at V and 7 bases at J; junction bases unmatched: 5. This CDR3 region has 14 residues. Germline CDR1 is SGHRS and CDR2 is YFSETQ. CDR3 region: CASTSGTGNSPLHF. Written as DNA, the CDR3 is TGCGCCAGCACCTCCGGGACAGGGAATTCACCCCTCCACTTT.

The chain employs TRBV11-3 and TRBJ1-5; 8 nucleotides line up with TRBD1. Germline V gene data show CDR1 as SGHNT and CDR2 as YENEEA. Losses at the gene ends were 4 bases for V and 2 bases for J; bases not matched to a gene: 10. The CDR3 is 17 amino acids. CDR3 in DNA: TGTGCCAGCAGCTCCGGGACAGGACATGGTGGCAATCAGCCCCAGCATTTT. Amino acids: CASSSGTGHGGNQPQHF.

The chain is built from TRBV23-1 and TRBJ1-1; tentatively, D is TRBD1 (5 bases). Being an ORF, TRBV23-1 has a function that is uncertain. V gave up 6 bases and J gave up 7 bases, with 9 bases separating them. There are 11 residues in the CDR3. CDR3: CASSATDEAFF. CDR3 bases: TGCGCCAGCAGCGCGACAGATGAAGCTTTCTTT.

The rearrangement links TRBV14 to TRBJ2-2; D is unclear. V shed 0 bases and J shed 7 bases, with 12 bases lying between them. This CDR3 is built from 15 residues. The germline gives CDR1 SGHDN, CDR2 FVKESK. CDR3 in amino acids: CASSQDRSRFGELFF. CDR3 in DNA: TGTGCCAGCAGCCAAGATCGGTCGCGGTTCGGGGAGCTGTTTTTT.

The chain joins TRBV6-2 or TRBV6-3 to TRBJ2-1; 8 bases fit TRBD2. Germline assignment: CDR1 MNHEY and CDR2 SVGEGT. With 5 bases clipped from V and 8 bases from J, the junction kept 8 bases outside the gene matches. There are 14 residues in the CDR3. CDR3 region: CASSPKREMDEQFF. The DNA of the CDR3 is TGTGCCAGCAGTCCCAAGCGGGAGATGGATGAGCAGTTCTTC.

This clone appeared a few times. CDR3 nucleotide sequence: TGTGCCAGCAGCCTAGGGGACGAGCAGTACTTC. Amino acids: CASSLGDEQYF. J is TRBJ2-7 and V is TRBV27; TRBD1 is a possible D gene (5 bases). Germline CDR1 MNHEY, CDR2 SMNVEV (reference sequence). The V end was cut by 6 bases, the J end by 5 bases, with 8 bases between. The CDR3 loop spans 11 amino acids.

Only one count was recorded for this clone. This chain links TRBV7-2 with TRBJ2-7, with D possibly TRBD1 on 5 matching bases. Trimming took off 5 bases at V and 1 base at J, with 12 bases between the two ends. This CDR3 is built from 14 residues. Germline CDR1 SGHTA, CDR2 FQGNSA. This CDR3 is CASSDVGLSYEQYF. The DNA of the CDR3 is TGTGCCAGCAGCGACGTGGGGCTTTCCTACGAGCAGTACTTC.

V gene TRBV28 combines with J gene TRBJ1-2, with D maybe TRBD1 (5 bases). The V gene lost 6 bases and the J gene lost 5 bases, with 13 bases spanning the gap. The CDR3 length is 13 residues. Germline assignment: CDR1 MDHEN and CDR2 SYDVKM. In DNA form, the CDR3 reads TGTGCCAGCAGCCTAGCGGGGGGGTATGGCTACACCTTC. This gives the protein CASSLAGGYGYTF.

The CDR3 sequence is CASSYIGGIYEQYF. As DNA, the CDR3 is TGTGCCAGCAGTTATATAGGGGGTATCTACGAGCAGTACTTC. The chain recombines TRBV28 with TRBJ2-7; TRBD1 is a possible D gene (6 bases). Between the trimmed V and J ends, which lost 4 bases and 3 bases, there was a span of 13 bases. The V gene's germline CDR1 is MDHEN and CDR2 SYDVKM. This CDR3 contains 14 residues.

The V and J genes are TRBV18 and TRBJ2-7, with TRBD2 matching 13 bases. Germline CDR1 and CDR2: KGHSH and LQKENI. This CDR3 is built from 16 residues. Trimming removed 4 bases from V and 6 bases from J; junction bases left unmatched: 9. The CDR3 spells CASSQRTSGSGGEQYF. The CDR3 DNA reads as TGTGCCAGCTCACAGAGGACTAGCGGGAGTGGAGGCGAGCAGTACTTC.

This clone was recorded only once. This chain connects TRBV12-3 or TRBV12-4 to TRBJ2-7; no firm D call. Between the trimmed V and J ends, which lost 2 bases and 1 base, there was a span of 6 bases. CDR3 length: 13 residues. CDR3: CASSLLLSYEQYF. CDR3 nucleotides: TGTGCCAGCAGTTTACTTCTATCCTACGAGCAGTACTTC.

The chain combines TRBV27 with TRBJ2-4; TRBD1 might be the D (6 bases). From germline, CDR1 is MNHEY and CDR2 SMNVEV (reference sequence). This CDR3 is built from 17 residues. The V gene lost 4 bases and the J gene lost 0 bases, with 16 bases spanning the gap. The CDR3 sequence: CASSYRVDFLAKNIQYF. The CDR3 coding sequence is TGTGCCAGCAGTTACAGGGTGGATTTCCTAGCCAAAAACATTCAGTACTTC.

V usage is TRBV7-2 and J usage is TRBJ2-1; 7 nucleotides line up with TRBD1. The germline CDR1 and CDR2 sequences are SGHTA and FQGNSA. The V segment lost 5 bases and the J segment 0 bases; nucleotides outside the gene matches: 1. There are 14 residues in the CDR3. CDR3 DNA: TGTGCCAGCAGCCGGGACAGCTCCTACAATGAGCAGTTCTTC. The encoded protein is CASSRDSSYNEQFF.

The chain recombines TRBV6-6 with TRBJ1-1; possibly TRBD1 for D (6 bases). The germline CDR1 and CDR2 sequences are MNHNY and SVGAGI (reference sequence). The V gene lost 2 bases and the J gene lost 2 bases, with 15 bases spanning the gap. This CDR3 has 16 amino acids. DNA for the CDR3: TGTGCCAGCAGTTACAATACCGGGACACTTAACACTGAAGCTTTCTTT. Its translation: CASSYNTGTLNTEAFF.

CDR3 protein: CASSLALGGGSKAFF. CDR3 DNA sequence: TGTGCCAGCAGCTTAGCTCTGGGGGGGGGCAGTAAAGCTTTCTTT. The rearrangement uses TRBV7-2 and TRBJ1-1; maybe TRBD1 (6 bases). V was pared by 0 bases and J by 9 bases, with 17 bases between. This CDR3 has 15 residues. The germline CDR1 and CDR2 sequences are SGHTA and FQGNSA. Using reference TRBV7-2 and TRBJ1-1 for the parts outside the CDR3, the full variable domain is GAGVSQSPSNKVTEKGKDVELRCDPISGHTALYWYRQSLGQGLEFLIYFQGNSAPDKSGLPSDRFSAERTGGSVSTLTIQRTQQEDSAVYLCASSLALGGGSKAFFGQGTRLTVV.